This T cell receptor beta chain appears in the sequencing data of a study of chemoradiotherapy in HPV16-positive cancers. The table came from immunoSEQ multiplex PCR; TCRdb's copy has only in-frame clones and leaves some out. This sample carries approximately 4,500 clones, roughly two thirds of them seen once, and the ten largest clones take around 9%. Germline assignment: CDR1 SGHDN and CDR2 FVKESK. V lost 3 bases, J lost 5 bases, and 12 bases stayed unmatched. CDR3 length equals 17 residues. The chain carries TRBV14 and TRBJ2-2; 7 nucleotides match TRBD1. The receptor was derived from a human donor with HPV-associated anogenital cancer. The sample here was tumor tissue, taken from a patient who underwent chemoradiotherapy. DNA for the CDR3: TGTGCCAGCAGCCAGACCCGGGGACAGAGAAGGACCGGGGAGCTGTTTTTT. The encoded protein is CASSQTRGQRRTGELFF.